There are a few counts of the clone carrying this T cell receptor beta chain. What it binds is not known. Per germline, CDR1 SNHLY and CDR2 FYNNEI. CDR3 length equals 14 residues. Trimming took 7 bases from V and 3 from J, leaving 10 bases between them. The data stem from a study of cytomegalovirus exposure and HLA in healthy donors. Study overall: A data release that came early held approximately 92 million unique TCRs from HLA-typed donors. Points from the study as a whole: The study flagged approximately 180 TCR beta chains as cytomegalovirus-associated. When analyzed later, the rates of TCR association showed variation by HLA locus, with DRB1 the most and HLA-C the fewest. Rare TCR sequences predominated, though certain public TCRs were found in many donors.

Amplification used 60 Vbeta primers and 13 Jbeta primers. The assay was immunoSEQ multiplex PCR, and TCRdb's table has in-frame clones only and misses some. Here the sample spans some 130,000 clones, more than 70% being singletons. V gene TRBV2 combines with J gene TRBJ2-6, with TRBD1 as a possible D gene (5 bases). This sequence originates from a middle-aged man in good health and CMV-seronegative. The sample was PBMCs. The CDR3 region is CASTVQGGANVLTF. CDR3 coding DNA: TGTGCCAGCACCGTCCAGGGTGGGGCCAACGTCCTGACTTTC.